What follows are 12 T cell receptor beta chains derived from one specimen sequenced in a study of Ad26.COV2.S vaccination and SARS-CoV-2 variants. Described treatment: around 19 received Ad26.COV2.S at low or high dose, single or two shots; a few received placebo; per-sample allocation not given. Specimen acquisition occurred on day 63 following the initial vaccine or placebo injection. Some clones are missing from TCRdb's copy, which holds only in-frame ones; the method was immunoSEQ multiplex PCR. The data contain about 350,000 clones, around 90% of them singletons. The sequencing used peripheral blood, collected in a trial of Ad26.COV2.S vaccine versus placebo. The receptors come from a person aged 18-65 years who received the Ad26.COV2.S COVID-19 vaccine or a placebo.

This chain uses TRBV7-2 with TRBJ1-3; a possible D gene is TRBD1 (5 bases). Per germline, CDR1 SGHTA and CDR2 FQGNSA. Deletions cut 5 bases from V and 5 bases from J, with 16 bases between. This CDR3 spans 15 amino acids. CDR3 sequence reads: CASSAKTEQRNTIYF. CDR3 nucleotide sequence: TGTGCCAGCAGCGCTAAGACAGAGCAAAGAAACACCATATATTTT.

This chain links TRBV6-1 with TRBJ1-1; 11 bases fit TRBD1. CDR3 length: 14 residues. V lost 3 bases to trimming and J lost 7 bases; unmatched junction nucleotides: 4. Germline-derived CDR1 and CDR2 are MNHNS and SASEGT. The CDR3 loop is CASSDPGQGDEAFF. As DNA, the CDR3 is TGTGCCAGCAGTGATCCGGGACAGGGGGATGAAGCTTTCTTT.

The chain combines TRBV29-1 with TRBJ2-3, with 7 bases identical to TRBD2. V gave up 6 bases and J gave up 5 bases; unmatched junction bases: 8. Germline assignment: CDR1 SQVTM and CDR2 ANQGSEA. This CDR3 is built from 13 residues. The CDR3 reads CSVGGEVLDTQYF. CDR3 DNA: TGCAGCGTGGGAGGGGAGGTATTAGATACGCAGTATTTT.

The chain joins TRBV5-8 to TRBJ2-1, with D perhaps TRBD1 (5 bases). With 6 bases removed from V and 9 bases from J, the gap between germline ends came to 19 bases. Per germline, CDR1 SGHTS and CDR2 YDEGEE. This CDR3 is 14 amino acids long. The CDR3 protein is CASNNPPGPGEQFF. CDR3 nucleotides: TGTGCCAGCAACAACCCCCCAGGGCCCGGTGAGCAGTTCTTC.

V gene TRBV7-9 combines with J gene TRBJ1-1; D is unclear. The V and J ends lost 0 bases and 10 bases respectively, with 12 bases between them. The germline CDR1 and CDR2 sequences are SEHNR and FQNEAQ (reference sequence). The CDR3 covers 13 residues. CDR3 residues: CASSLAETRGAFF. In nucleotides, the CDR3 is TGTGCCAGCAGCTTAGCGGAAACCCGGGGAGCTTTCTTT.

V is TRBV7-2 and J is TRBJ1-1; TRBD1 might be the D (5 bases). The CDR3 contains 14 residues. Germline CDR1 is SGHTA and CDR2 is FQGNSA. V was clipped by 2 bases and J by 11 bases, with 18 bases between them. In DNA form, the CDR3 reads TGTGCCAGCAGCTTAATAAGCCAGACAGCTGGGGCTTTCTTT. Its protein is CASSLISQTAGAFF. The full variable domain, rest sourced from reference TRBV7-2 and TRBJ1-1, is GAGVSQSPSNKVTEKGKDVELRCDPISGHTALYWYRQSLGQGLEFLIYFQGNSAPDKSGLPSDRFSAERTGGSVSTLTIQRTQQEDSAVYLCASSLISQTAGAFFGQGTRLTVV.

This chain connects TRBV4-3 to TRBJ2-7, with 7 bases aligning to TRBD1. Trimming took 0 bases from V and 3 from J; bases not matched to a gene: 5. Germline V gene lookup returns CDR1 LGHNA and CDR2 YSLEER. CDR3 length: 15 amino acids. The CDR3 DNA sequence: TGCGCCAGCAGCCAAGATTTACAGGGGTTCTACGAGCAGTACTTC. Amino acids: CASSQDLQGFYEQYF.

Of note for this clone: An end of the junction differs from the germline gene, which may be a read error. The chain uses TRBV2 and TRBJ2-7, with D uncertain. The CDR3 runs 10 residues. The germline gives CDR1 SNHLY, CDR2 FYNNEI. The chain's CDR3 is CASSVVGLDF. CDR3 nucleotides: TGTGCCAGCAGTGTCGTGGGGTTGGACTTC.

The chain links TRBV4-3 to TRBJ2-1, with 10 bases matching TRBD1. CDR1 is LGHNA and CDR2 is YSLEER in the germline V gene. With 2 bases clipped from V and 9 bases from J, the junction kept 7 bases outside the gene matches. The CDR3 runs to 15 residues. The CDR3 loop is CASSQMGQGSSEQFF. CDR3 bases: TGCGCCAGCAGCCAAATGGGACAGGGGAGTAGTGAGCAGTTCTTC.

This clone was recorded a few times. The chain links TRBV9 to TRBJ1-1, with D perhaps matching TRBD1 (5 bases). Germline loops: CDR1 SGDLS, CDR2 YYNGEE. V was clipped by 0 bases and J by 7 bases, with 10 bases between them. The CDR3 is 13 residues long. The CDR3 region has the DNA TGTGCCAGCAGCGTAGGGGGGAAGGATGAAGCTTTCTTT. This encodes CASSVGGKDEAFF. The whole variable domain, remainder taken from reference TRBV9 and TRBJ1-1, is DSGVTQTPKHLITATGQRVTLRCSPRSGDLSVYWYQQSLDQGLQFLIQYYNGEERAKGNILERFSAQQFPDLHSELNLSSLELGDSALYFCASSVGGKDEAFFGQGTRLTVV.

The rearrangement links TRBV29-1 to TRBJ1-1; possible D gene TRBD1, 5 bases. CDR1 SQVTM and CDR2 ANQGSEA come from the germline V gene. The CDR3 length is 13 residues. With 5 bases removed from V and 7 bases from J, the gap between germline ends came to 17 bases. The CDR3 here is CSVNQGLGGEAFF. For the CDR3, the DNA is TGCAGCGTTAATCAAGGTCTCGGGGGTGAAGCTTTCTTT.

Comments on this clone: The CDR3 carries no conserved terminal phenylalanine or tryptophan, so it likely arises from a read error. The DNA is left out, because the CDR3 cannot be placed on it with certainty; the CDR3 is given as TCRdb lists it. The gene calls are TRBV24-1 and TRBJ2-7; the table assigns TRBD2, which was not confirmed against the DNA. Germline CDR1 is KGHDR and CDR2 is SFDVKD. The CDR3 adds up to 16 amino acids, both ends counted. The chain's CDR3 is CATSDDKEGTSGRART.